This is a list of T cell receptor beta chains from one sample in a study of Ad26.COV2.S vaccination and SARS-CoV-2 variants. Assay: immunoSEQ multiplex PCR; the TCRdb copy retains only in-frame clones and omits some. This sample has roughly 410,000 clones, with roughly four fifths found just once. This specimen consisted of peripheral blood, obtained in a trial of Ad26.COV2.S vaccine versus placebo. Receptor source: a person between 18 and 65 years old who received the Ad26.COV2.S COVID-19 vaccine or a placebo. CDR3s include the opening cysteine and the closing phenylalanine or tryptophan. Fields, in order: V gene, J gene, D gene, clone size, CDR3 DNA, CDR3 protein. The D gene is left open where the match is weak. Where a row states a size, it is once, few, many or the class of an expanded clone; other rows omit it.

V gene: TRBV18
J gene: TRBJ1-6
D gene: -
clone size: -
CDR3 DNA: TGTGCCAGCTCACAGAACCAGGGATATAATTCACCCCTCCACTTT
CDR3 protein: CASSQNQGYNSPLHF

V gene: TRBV5-1
J gene: TRBJ2-3
D gene: TRBD1
clone size: -
CDR3 DNA: TGCGCCAGCTGCCTGAGCGACAGGGATCGAGATACGCAGTATTTT
CDR3 protein: CASCLSDRDRDTQYF

V gene: TRBV20-1
J gene: TRBJ1-1
D gene: -
clone size: -
CDR3 DNA: TGCAGTGCTAAGAGGAGGACTGAAGCTTTCTTT
CDR3 protein: CSAKRRTEAFF

V gene: TRBV4-1
J gene: TRBJ1-2
D gene: -
clone size: -
CDR3 DNA: TGCGCCAGCAGCCACCAGCGACGCCCGGACTATGGCTACACCTTC
CDR3 protein: CASSHQRRPDYGYTF

V gene: TRBV6-6
J gene: TRBJ1-5
D gene: TRBD1
clone size: -
CDR3 DNA: TGTGCCAGCAGCCCGGACAGGGCGAGCCAGCCCCAGCATTTT
CDR3 protein: CASSPDRASQPQHF

V gene: TRBV7-2
J gene: TRBJ2-5
D gene: -
clone size: -
CDR3 DNA: TGTGCCAGCAGCCCCCAAGGGGGGGCTACGACCCAGTACTTC
CDR3 protein: CASSPQGGATTQYF

V gene: TRBV6-5
J gene: TRBJ2-1
D gene: -
clone size: -
CDR3 DNA: TGTGCCAGCACCTACCTGCGGGGCTCGGATGAGCAGTTCTTC
CDR3 protein: CASTYLRGSDEQFF

V gene: TRBV6-5
J gene: TRBJ1-2
D gene: -
clone size: many
CDR3 DNA: TGTGCCAGCAGCCAACGGGACGGCTATGGCTACACCTTC
CDR3 protein: CASSQRDGYGYTF

V gene: TRBV11-3
J gene: TRBJ2-1
D gene: -
clone size: -
CDR3 DNA: TGTGCCAGCAGGTCCTCGGCCACGGGAGATCCGGCCAATGAGCAGTTCTTC
CDR3 protein: CASRSSATGDPANEQFF

V gene: TRBV19
J gene: TRBJ1-1
D gene: TRBD1
clone size: -
CDR3 DNA: TGTGCCAGTAGTATCACAGGGGGCTACACTGAAGCTTTCTTT
CDR3 protein: CASSITGGYTEAFF

V gene: TRBV7-2
J gene: TRBJ2-1
D gene: TRBD2
clone size: once
CDR3 DNA: TGTGCCAGCAGCCAAACTAGCGGGGGGGCGGATGAGCAGTTCTTC
CDR3 protein: CASSQTSGGADEQFF

V gene: TRBV18
J gene: TRBJ1-2
D gene: -
clone size: -
CDR3 DNA: TGTGCCAGCTCACTTGGGAGAGGTGGCTACACCTTC
CDR3 protein: CASSLGRGGYTF

V gene: TRBV2
J gene: TRBJ1-2
D gene: -
clone size: -
CDR3 DNA: TGTGCCAGCAAAAGAGACAGTAACTATGGCTACACCTTC
CDR3 protein: CASKRDSNYGYTF

V gene: TRBV4-1
J gene: TRBJ2-3
D gene: TRBD2
clone size: -
CDR3 DNA: TGCGCCAGCAGCCACCGTGGACTAGCGGCCACAGATACGCAGTATTTT
CDR3 protein: CASSHRGLAATDTQYF

V gene: TRBV6-2/TRBV6-3
J gene: TRBJ2-2
D gene: -
clone size: few
CDR3 DNA: TGTGCCAGCAGTTACAGCTCTGAGAGGCTGAACACCGGGGAGCTGTTTTTT
CDR3 protein: CASSYSSERLNTGELFF

V gene: TRBV4-3
J gene: TRBJ1-1
D gene: -
clone size: -
CDR3 DNA: TGCGCCAGCAGCCACCCCGGACAGACCAACACTGAAGCTTTCTTT
CDR3 protein: CASSHPGQTNTEAFF

V gene: TRBV4-3
J gene: TRBJ1-1
D gene: -
clone size: -
CDR3 DNA: TGCGCCAGCAGCCAAGGCGGATGGAACACTGAAGCTTTCTTT
CDR3 protein: CASSQGGWNTEAFF

V gene: TRBV27
J gene: TRBJ1-1
D gene: -
clone size: -
CDR3 DNA: TGTGCCAGCAGTTTGACGGTAATGAACACTGAAGCTTTCTTT
CDR3 protein: CASSLTVMNTEAFF

V gene: TRBV9
J gene: TRBJ2-7
D gene: -
clone size: -
CDR3 DNA: TGTGCCAGCAGCGTTATGCAGGGGAGCGAGCAGTACTTC
CDR3 protein: CASSVMQGSEQYF

V gene: TRBV5-1
J gene: TRBJ2-1
D gene: TRBD2
clone size: -
CDR3 DNA: TGCGCCAGCAGCCCAGCCAGTAGCGGGGGGAGTTACAATGAGCAGTTCTTC
CDR3 protein: CASSPASSGGSYNEQFF

V gene: TRBV7-6
J gene: TRBJ2-5
D gene: -
clone size: -
CDR3 DNA: TGTGCCAGCAGCTTAGCCGCCAGGGGGGCATCCCAAGAGACCCAGTACTTC
CDR3 protein: CASSLAARGASQETQYF

V gene: TRBV7-8
J gene: TRBJ2-5
D gene: TRBD1
clone size: -
CDR3 DNA: TGTGCCAGCAGCTCACAGGGGGTCGGAGAGACCCAGTACTTC
CDR3 protein: CASSSQGVGETQYF

V gene: TRBV5-6
J gene: TRBJ1-2
D gene: -
clone size: many
CDR3 DNA: TGTGCCAGCAGCTTGGGCTCGAGCTATGGCTACACCTTC
CDR3 protein: CASSLGSSYGYTF

V gene: TRBV4-2
J gene: TRBJ2-3
D gene: -
clone size: -
CDR3 DNA: TGTGCCAGCAGCCCTGGGGGCGGGGAAAGTTTAGATACGCAGTATTTT
CDR3 protein: CASSPGGGESLDTQYF

V gene: TRBV18
J gene: TRBJ1-5
D gene: TRBD1
clone size: -
CDR3 DNA: TGTGCCAGCTCACGTACCGGACAGGTATATAGCAATCAGCCCCAGCATTTT
CDR3 protein: CASSRTGQVYSNQPQHF

V gene: TRBV6-5
J gene: TRBJ1-2
D gene: -
clone size: -
CDR3 DNA: TGTGCCAGCAGTTACTCCTTAACTTTGGGGGGCTACACCTTC
CDR3 protein: CASSYSLTLGGYTF

V gene: TRBV5-1
J gene: TRBJ1-1
D gene: TRBD1
clone size: -
CDR3 DNA: TGCGCCAGCAGCTCAAGAACCGGGACAGCGAACACTGAAGCTTTCTTT
CDR3 protein: CASSSRTGTANTEAFF

V gene: TRBV20-1
J gene: TRBJ2-7
D gene: TRBD1
clone size: -
CDR3 DNA: TGCAGTGCTAGTGACTGGGACAGCTATTCCTACGAGCAGTACTTC
CDR3 protein: CSASDWDSYSYEQYF

V gene: TRBV24-1
J gene: TRBJ1-2
D gene: -
clone size: -
CDR3 DNA: TGTGCCACCAGTGATTTGCCGGGAGGCGGCTACACCTTC
CDR3 protein: CATSDLPGGGYTF

V gene: TRBV18
J gene: TRBJ1-5
D gene: -
clone size: once
CDR3 DNA: TGTGCCAGCTCACCTCCGGGAGGCCAGCCCCAGCATTTT
CDR3 protein: CASSPPGGQPQHF

V gene: TRBV27
J gene: TRBJ1-2
D gene: TRBD1
clone size: -
CDR3 DNA: TGTGCCAGCAGGCACACAGGGGACTATGGCTACACCTTC
CDR3 protein: CASRHTGDYGYTF

V gene: TRBV7-9
J gene: TRBJ1-2
D gene: -
clone size: few
CDR3 DNA: TGTGCCAGCAGCTTACAGGGGAGAGGCTATGGCTACACCTTC
CDR3 protein: CASSLQGRGYGYTF

V gene: TRBV27
J gene: TRBJ2-7
D gene: -
clone size: -
CDR3 DNA: TGTGCCAGCAGTCCTCTGACAGGCTACTACGAGCAGTACTTC
CDR3 protein: CASSPLTGYYEQYF

V gene: TRBV5-1
J gene: TRBJ2-1
D gene: -
clone size: -
CDR3 DNA: TGCGCCAGCAGCCCGGAGGGCAGGGGTCTGTTCTTC
CDR3 protein: CASSPEGRGLFF

V gene: TRBV10-3
J gene: TRBJ2-5
D gene: TRBD1
clone size: -
CDR3 DNA: TGTGCCACAGGGGGTCAAGAGACCCAGTACTTC
CDR3 protein: CATGGQETQYF

V gene: TRBV6-5
J gene: TRBJ1-1
D gene: -
clone size: -
CDR3 DNA: TGTGCCAGCAGTATGGGTCCAGGGGCTGAAGCTTTCTTT
CDR3 protein: CASSMGPGAEAFF

V gene: TRBV7-3
J gene: TRBJ2-3
D gene: -
clone size: once
CDR3 DNA: TGTGCCAGCAGCCCCCGAGGGGGGCGCGGGACAGATACGCAGTATTTT
CDR3 protein: CASSPRGGRGTDTQYF

V gene: TRBV5-4
J gene: TRBJ1-5
D gene: -
clone size: few
CDR3 DNA: TGTGCCAGCAGCCTCAGACAAGGGTCTGGCAATCAGCCCCAGCATTTT
CDR3 protein: CASSLRQGSGNQPQHF

V gene: TRBV2
J gene: TRBJ2-2
D gene: -
clone size: -
CDR3 DNA: TGTGCCAGCAGTGAAGCGCTTCGACTAGGAGGTAGCGGGGAGCTGTTTTTT
CDR3 protein: CASSEALRLGGSGELFF

V gene: TRBV19
J gene: TRBJ1-1
D gene: -
clone size: -
CDR3 DNA: TGTGCCAGTAGTATGGGTGGGAGCACTGAAGCTTTCTTT
CDR3 protein: CASSMGGSTEAFF

V gene: TRBV30
J gene: TRBJ1-1
D gene: -
clone size: -
CDR3 DNA: TGTGCCTGGAGGCGGGGACCCAACACTGAAGCTTTCTTT
CDR3 protein: CAWRRGPNTEAFF

V gene: TRBV7-3
J gene: TRBJ2-2
D gene: -
clone size: -
CDR3 DNA: TGTGCCAGCAGCTCCCGGGGCCTAGGAACCGGGGAGCTGTTTTTT
CDR3 protein: CASSSRGLGTGELFF

V gene: TRBV9
J gene: TRBJ1-1
D gene: -
clone size: -
CDR3 DNA: TGTGCCAGCAGCGGACGGATGAACACTGAAGCTTTCTTT
CDR3 protein: CASSGRMNTEAFF

V gene: TRBV6-5
J gene: TRBJ2-3
D gene: -
clone size: -
CDR3 DNA: TGTGCCAGCAGTTCCCGGATGGGCTCTGTAGATACGCAGTATTTT
CDR3 protein: CASSSRMGSVDTQYF

V gene: TRBV4-1
J gene: TRBJ1-6
D gene: -
clone size: -
CDR3 DNA: TGCGCCAGCAGCCAAGGAGAAGTTAATAATTCACCCCTCCACTTT
CDR3 protein: CASSQGEVNNSPLHF

V gene: TRBV24-1
J gene: TRBJ1-1
D gene: -
clone size: -
CDR3 DNA: TGTGCCACCAACCCGGGGCAGGGCCCCTTGAACACTGAAGCTTTCTTT
CDR3 protein: CATNPGQGPLNTEAFF

V gene: TRBV6-1
J gene: TRBJ1-1
D gene: -
clone size: few
CDR3 DNA: TGTGCCAGCAGTGAAGCCCAGGGGACCACTGAAGCTTTCTTT
CDR3 protein: CASSEAQGTTEAFF

V gene: TRBV5-1
J gene: TRBJ2-7
D gene: -
clone size: -
CDR3 DNA: TGCGCCAGCAGCTTGCGCCCCTACGAGCAGTACTTC
CDR3 protein: CASSLRPYEQYF

V gene: TRBV7-9
J gene: TRBJ1-1
D gene: -
clone size: -
CDR3 DNA: TGTGCCAGCAGTTTGGGGAGCACTGAAGCTTTCTTT
CDR3 protein: CASSLGSTEAFF

V gene: TRBV5-4
J gene: TRBJ2-5
D gene: -
clone size: -
CDR3 DNA: TGTGCCAGCAGCTTGTCAGCGGTATCTCCCGAGACCCAGTACTTC
CDR3 protein: CASSLSAVSPETQYF